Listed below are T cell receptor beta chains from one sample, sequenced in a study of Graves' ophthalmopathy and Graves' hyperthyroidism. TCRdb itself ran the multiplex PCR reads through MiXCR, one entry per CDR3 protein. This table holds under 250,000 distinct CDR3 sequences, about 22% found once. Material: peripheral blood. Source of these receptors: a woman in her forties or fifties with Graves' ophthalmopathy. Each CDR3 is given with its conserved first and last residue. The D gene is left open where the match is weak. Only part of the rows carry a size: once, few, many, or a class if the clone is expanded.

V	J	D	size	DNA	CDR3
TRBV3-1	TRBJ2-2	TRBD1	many	TGTGCCAGCAGCCAACGGGACAGATCCACCGGGGAGCTGTTTTTT	CASSQRDRSTGELFF
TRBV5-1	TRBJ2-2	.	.	TGCGCCAGCAGCTTGGCGGACGGGGAGCTGTTTTTT	CASSLADGELFF
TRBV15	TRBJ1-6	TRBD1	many	TGTGCCACCAGCCCGCGGACAGGAGGATATAATTCACCCCTCCACTTT	CATSPRTGGYNSPLHF
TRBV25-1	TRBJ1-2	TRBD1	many	TGTGCCAGCAGTGAATTAGGGGGCGTAAACTATGGCTACACCTTC	CASSELGGVNYGYTF
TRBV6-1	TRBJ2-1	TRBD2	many	TGTGCCAGCAGTGCGACAGGGACTAGCGGAGCCTACAATGAGCAGTTCTTC	CASSATGTSGAYNEQFF
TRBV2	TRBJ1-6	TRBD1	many	TGTGCCGGACGACAGGGGCGGAATTCACCCCTCCACTTT	CAGRQGRNSPLHF
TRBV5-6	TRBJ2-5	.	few	TGTGCCAGCAGCTCCGGGACATACCAAGAGACCCAGTACTTC	CASSSGTYQETQYF
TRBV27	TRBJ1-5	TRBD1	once	TGTGCCAGCAGTTACAGGGGTAGTCAGCCCCAGCATTTT	CASSYRGSQPQHF
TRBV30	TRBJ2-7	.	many	TGTGCCTGGAGCCGACTGACCGGGAACGAGCAGTACTTC	CAWSRLTGNEQYF
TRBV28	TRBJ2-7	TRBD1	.	TGTGCCAGCAGTCCAGGGACAGATTATAACTACGAGCAGTACTTC	CASSPGTDYNYEQYF
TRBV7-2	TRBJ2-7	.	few	TGTGCCAGCAGCTTAGGGCTAGCCTCCAGCTCCTACGAGCAGTACTTC	CASSLGLASSSYEQYF
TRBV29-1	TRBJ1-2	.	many	TGCAGCGTTGGGGCAGTAGATGGCTACACCTTC	CSVGAVDGYTF
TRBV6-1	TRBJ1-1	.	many	TGTGCCAGCAGTGATGCAGAATTATACACTGAAGCTTTCTTT	CASSDAELYTEAFF
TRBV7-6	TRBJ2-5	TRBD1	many	TGTGCCAGCAGCCAGAACAGGGGGCAAGAGACCCAGTACTTC	CASSQNRGQETQYF
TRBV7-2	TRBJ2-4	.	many	TGTGCCAGCAGGGTAGGGGGTGGGGCCAAAAACATTCAGTACTTC	CASRVGGGAKNIQYF
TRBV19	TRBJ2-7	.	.	TGTGCCAGTAGTATAGATTCCCGAATGGAGTTCTACGAGCAGTACTTC	CASSIDSRMEFYEQYF
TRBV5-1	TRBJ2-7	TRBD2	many	TGCGCCAGCCCCGGGAGGGAGACCTACGAGCAGTACTTC	CASPGRETYEQYF
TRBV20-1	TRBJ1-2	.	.	TGCAGTGCTACACCTGGGGCGGCCCGGGTCTGGGATGGCTACACCTTC	CSATPGAARVWDGYTF
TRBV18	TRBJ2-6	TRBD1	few	TGTGCCAGCTCACGGGGACAGGGGTTCATCTCTGGGGCCAACGTCCTGACTTTC	CASSRGQGFISGANVLTF
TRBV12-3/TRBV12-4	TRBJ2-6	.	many	TGTGCCAGCAGTTATTCTCACTCTGGGGCCAACGTCCTGACTTTC	CASSYSHSGANVLTF
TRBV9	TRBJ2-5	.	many	TGTGCCAGCCGCCTAGGGGCAGGGGAGACCCAGTACTTC	CASRLGAGETQYF
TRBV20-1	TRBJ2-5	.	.	TGCAGTGCAGCGTGGGACCGGGATACCCAGTACTTC	CSAAWDRDTQYF
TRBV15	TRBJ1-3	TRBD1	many	TGTGCCACCAGCAGAAAACAGGGGGAGTTGAGCTCTGGAAACACCATATATTTT	CATSRKQGELSSGNTIYF
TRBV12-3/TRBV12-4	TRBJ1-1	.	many	TGTGCCAGCAGTCACACCGTTTGGGATGCTGAAGCTTTCTTT	CASSHTVWDAEAFF
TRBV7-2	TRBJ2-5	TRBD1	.	TGTGCCAGCAGCCCGCGACAGGGGGCCGGGGAGACCCAGTACTTC	CASSPRQGAGETQYF
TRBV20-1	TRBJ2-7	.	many	TGCAGTGCTAGAGAAAGGGGACGCTACGAGCAGTACTTC	CSARERGRYEQYF
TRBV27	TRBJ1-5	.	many	TGTGCCAGCAGTCCCTTCACCGACCCCAATCAGCCCCAGCATTTT	CASSPFTDPNQPQHF
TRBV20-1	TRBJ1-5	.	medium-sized	TGCAGTGCTAGAGGGGGGTTCGTGAGTCAGCCCCAGCATTTT	CSARGGFVSQPQHF
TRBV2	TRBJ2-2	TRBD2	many	TGTGCCAGCAGCTGGACTAGCGGGGCGAACACCGGGGAGCTGTTTTTT	CASSWTSGANTGELFF
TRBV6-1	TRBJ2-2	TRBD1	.	TGTGCCAGCAGAGCGGACAGGGCGGTAGCCGGGGAGCTGTTTTTT	CASRADRAVAGELFF
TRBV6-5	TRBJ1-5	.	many	TGTGCCAGCCTAAGGGGGGGTGGGACCAATCAGCCCCAGCATTTT	CASLRGGGTNQPQHF
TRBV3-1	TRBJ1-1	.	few	TGTGCCAGCAGCCAAGATACCACTGAAGCTTTCTTT	CASSQDTTEAFF
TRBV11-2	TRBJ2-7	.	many	TGTGCCAGCAGCGCAAACCAGTTTAGCTACGAGCAGTACTTC	CASSANQFSYEQYF
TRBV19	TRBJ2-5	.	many	TGTGCCAGTACCCCCCGGGGGACAAGGAGACAAGAGACCCAGTACTTC	CASTPRGTRRQETQYF
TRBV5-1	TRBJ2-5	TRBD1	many	TGCGCCAGCAGCGGCCGGGACAGCCAAGAGACCCAGTACTTC	CASSGRDSQETQYF
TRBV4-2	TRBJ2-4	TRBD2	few	TGTGCCAGCAGCCAAGAAGGGCTAGCGGGAGGGATAAACATTCAGTACTTC	CASSQEGLAGGINIQYF
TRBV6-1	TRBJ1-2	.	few	TGTGCCAGCAGCCTCACCGACACCCACTATGGCTACACCTTC	CASSLTDTHYGYTF